Listed here are 27 T cell receptor beta chains from one sample, sequenced in a study of T cells expressing NK-cell markers. After re-calling the 5' RACE reads, TCRdb lists one entry per CDR3 protein, DNA absent. In all, the sample yields about 460,000 distinct CDR3 sequences. Sequences were obtained from blood T cells: a sorted CD56 or NKG2C T cell subset, CD4+ or CD8+ T cells, or bulk PBMC T cells (not recorded which). The origin of the receptors is a woman aged 50 to 60 in good health.

The J gene is TRBJ2-3, the V gene TRBV12-3 or TRBV12-4. This CDR3 is 13 amino acids long. CDR3 amino acids: CASTDRQAGNRYF.

The V and J genes are TRBV20-1 and TRBJ2-5; TCRdb indicates TRBD1, and absent DNA this call remains unverified. Germline V gene data show CDR1 as DFQATT and CDR2 as SNEGSKA (reference sequence). The CDR3 totals 14 residues. The CDR3 here is CSARKGQGGWTQYF.

This chain joins TRBV4-2 and TRBJ2-1; the D gene TCRdb calls, TRBD2, cannot be checked with no DNA. From germline, CDR1 is LGHNA and CDR2 YNFKEQ. There are 17 residues in the CDR3. CDR3 protein: CASSQPPGRANYNEQFF.

The chain recombines TRBV12-3 or TRBV12-4 with TRBJ1-3. The CDR3 is 14 residues long. The CDR3 sequence: CASSRSGSGNTIYF.

The rearrangement uses TRBV19 and TRBJ1-1. CDR1 and CDR2 (germline): LNHDA, SQIVND (reference sequence). The CDR3 covers 16 residues. The CDR3 sequence: CASSIGSGGVNTEAFF. Using reference TRBV19 and TRBJ1-1 for the parts outside the CDR3, the full variable domain is DGGITQSPKYLFRKEGQNVTLSCEQNLNHDAMYWYRQDPGQGLRLIYYSQIVNDFQKGDIAEGYSVSREKKESFPLTVTSAQKNPTAFYLCASSIGSGGVNTEAFFGQGTRLTVV.

The chain has TRBV3-1 and TRBJ1-4. This CDR3 has 15 residues. The germline gives CDR1 LGHDT, CDR2 YNNKEL (reference sequence). The CDR3 region is CASSPSSTSFGKLFF.

The chain couples TRBV5-1 to TRBJ1-2; TCRdb's D call of TRBD1 is untestable without DNA. The CDR3 runs to 14 residues. Germline-derived CDR1 and CDR2 are SGHRS and YFSETQ. The CDR3 here is CASSSVAGGDGYTF.

The chain has TRBV5-1 and TRBJ2-1. This CDR3 contains 12 residues. The germline CDR1 and CDR2 sequences are SGHRS and YFSETQ. The CDR3 loop reads CASSPRHNEQFF. Using reference TRBV5-1 and TRBJ2-1 for the parts outside the CDR3, the full variable domain is KAGVTQTPRYLIKTRGQQVTLSCSPISGHRSVSWYQQTPGQGLQFLFEYFSETQRNKGNFPGRFSGRQFSNSRSEMNVSTLELGDSALYLCASSPRHNEQFFGPGTRLTVL.

The rearrangement links TRBV12-3 or TRBV12-4 to TRBJ1-5; with no DNA, the TCRdb D assignment of TRBD1 cannot be verified. The CDR3 runs 13 residues. CDR3 amino acids: CASSSVRAGTQHF.

The V and J genes are TRBV27 and TRBJ2-5. The CDR3 loop spans 15 amino acids. Looked up from germline, CDR1 is MNHEY and CDR2 is SMNVEV (reference sequence). This CDR3 reads CASSIGQTGGQTQYF.

CDR3 amino acids: CSASRGAGSNEKLFF. The chain links TRBV20-1 to TRBJ1-4; TCRdb returns TRBD1, unconfirmable since there is no DNA. The CDR3 is made up of 15 amino acids. Per germline, CDR1 DFQATT and CDR2 SNEGSKA (reference sequence).

CDR3 region: CASSLAGLAGADEQFF. The V and J genes are TRBV11-2 and TRBJ2-1; the D call of TRBD2 rests on TCRdb alone, since no DNA is present to check it. From germline, CDR1 is SGHAT and CDR2 FQNNGV. This CDR3 region has 16 residues.

V usage is TRBV12-3 or TRBV12-4 and J usage is TRBJ2-3; TCRdb's D gene call, TRBD2, goes unchecked for lack of DNA. The CDR3 sequence is 16 residues long. The CDR3 region is CASSPWVAGGRDTQYF.

This chain links TRBV5-6 with TRBJ2-1; TCRdb's D call, TRBD2, is unchecked because there is no DNA. CDR3 length equals 15 residues. The germline CDR1 and CDR2 sequences are SGHDT and YYEEEE. The CDR3 reads CASSPIAGGDHEQFF.

The chain has TRBV18 and TRBJ1-1. CDR3 length: 15 amino acids. Germline V gene lookup returns CDR1 KGHSH and CDR2 LQKENI. This chain's CDR3 is CASSPTGTEVTEAFF.

The CDR3 sequence: CASSPGTTIATDTQYF. V and J are TRBV5-1 and TRBJ2-3; TCRdb reports TRBD2, a call that lacks DNA to check it against. CDR1 SGHRS and CDR2 YFSETQ come from the germline V gene. The CDR3 is 16 amino acids. Variable domain in full (rest from reference TRBV5-1 and TRBJ2-3): KAGVTQTPRYLIKTRGQQVTLSCSPISGHRSVSWYQQTPGQGLQFLFEYFSETQRNKGNFPGRFSGRQFSNSRSEMNVSTLELGDSALYLCASSPGTTIATDTQYFGPGTRLTVL.

The genes are TRBV7-2 and TRBJ2-5; TCRdb reports TRBD1, a call that lacks DNA to check it against. Germline CDR1 reads SGHTA; CDR2 reads FQGNSA. The CDR3 covers 16 residues. CDR3 amino acids: CASSLGTRQGWETQYF.

The rearrangement links TRBV20-1 to TRBJ1-1. CDR3 size: 13 residues. Germline lookup yields CDR1 DFQATT and CDR2 SNEGSKA (reference sequence). This CDR3 reads CSAPSGSSREAFF.

CDR3 in amino acids: CASSVVPEISYNEQFF. The chain is built from TRBV5-1 and TRBJ2-1; lacking DNA, the TRBD2 call made by TCRdb goes unchecked. The CDR3 is 16 amino acids. The germline gives CDR1 SGHRS, CDR2 YFSETQ. Full variable domain (missing parts from reference TRBV5-1 and TRBJ2-1): KAGVTQTPRYLIKTRGQQVTLSCSPISGHRSVSWYQQTPGQGLQFLFEYFSETQRNKGNFPGRFSGRQFSNSRSEMNVSTLELGDSALYLCASSVVPEISYNEQFFGPGTRLTVL.

The J gene is TRBJ2-4, the V gene TRBV20-1; TCRdb indicates TRBD2, and absent DNA this call remains unverified. Germline CDR1 DFQATT, CDR2 SNEGSKA (reference sequence). This CDR3 spans 13 amino acids. CDR3 sequence: CSAILAGPNIQYF.

CDR3 residues: CASSVGTGETQYF. The chain carries TRBV9 and TRBJ2-5; absent DNA, TCRdb's TRBD1 call cannot be checked. CDR1 is SGDLS, CDR2 YYNGEE, per germline. The CDR3 extends over 13 amino acids.

The genes are TRBV11-2 and TRBJ1-1; TCRdb designates TRBD1, a call that cannot be tested without DNA. The germline gives CDR1 SGHAT, CDR2 FQNNGV. CDR3 size: 14 residues. CDR3 protein: CASSFRGFQTEAFF.

The chain employs TRBV5-5 and TRBJ2-5; TCRdb names TRBD2, which stays unverified in the absence of DNA. There are 16 residues in the CDR3. Germline V CDR1 and CDR2: SGHKS, YYEKEE (reference sequence). CDR3 region: CASSLALAGAQETQYF.

This chain uses TRBV9 with TRBJ2-1; the TRBD2 assignment by TCRdb is unverifiable without DNA. CDR1 is SGDLS, CDR2 YYNGEE, per germline. The CDR3 is made up of 15 amino acids. CDR3 residues: CASSVVAGGNNEQFF.

This sequence joins TRBV2 and TRBJ1-1; lacking DNA, the TRBD1 call made by TCRdb goes unchecked. Germline V CDR1 and CDR2: SNHLY, FYNNEI. The length of the CDR3 is 12 residues. CDR3 protein: CASSLDRGDAFF.

The chain couples TRBV27 to TRBJ1-3. This CDR3 has 15 residues. Germline-derived CDR1 and CDR2 are MNHEY and SMNVEV (reference sequence). The CDR3 spells CASSLDYKAGNTIYF.

The chain couples TRBV4-1 to TRBJ2-2; TCRdb calls TRBD1, which cannot be checked without DNA. The length of the CDR3 is 15 residues. Germline V gene data show CDR1 as MGHRA and CDR2 as YSYEKL. CDR3 region: CASSQEGQNTGELFF.